Listed below are T cell receptor beta chains from one sample, sequenced in a study of cytomegalovirus exposure and HLA in healthy donors. Only in-frame clones appear in the TCRdb table, and some are missing; sequencing was by immunoSEQ multiplex PCR. The top ten hold around 4.8% of the sample, which has under 250,000 clones, roughly 85% seen once. Sequencing used PBMCs. The receptors originated from a woman aged 25-40 years in good health and CMV-seropositive. CDR3s include the opening cysteine and the closing phenylalanine or tryptophan. The D gene is left open where the match is weak. Only part of the rows carry a size: once, few, many, or a class if the clone is expanded.

D gene	V gene	clone size	J gene	CDR3 DNA	CDR3 protein
TRBD1	TRBV5-4	-	TRBJ2-4	TGTGCCAGCAGCTTACAGGGGACAGGGGCTATCCAAAACATTCAGTACTTC	CASSLQGTGAIQNIQYF
TRBD2	TRBV7-9	-	TRBJ2-1	TGTGCCAGCAGCTTCCTCCAAGGCCGGGAGGTCTCCTACAATGAGCAGTTCTTC	CASSFLQGREVSYNEQFF
TRBD1	TRBV14	-	TRBJ2-5	TGTGCCAGCAGCCAAGAACGAAAGGGGGCCGAGACCCAGTACTTC	CASSQERKGAETQYF
-	TRBV20-1	-	TRBJ1-2	TGCAGCGGGATGGGGAGGCATGGCTACACCTTC	CSGMGRHGYTF
-	TRBV11-2	-	TRBJ2-5	TGTGCCAGCAGCTTAGTGTACAGATCGTACCAAGAGACCCAGTACTTC	CASSLVYRSYQETQYF
-	TRBV5-1	-	TRBJ1-5	TGCGCCAGCAGCTTGGAAGGGGCGGATCAGCCCCAGCATTTT	CASSLEGADQPQHF
TRBD2	TRBV9	few	TRBJ2-3	TGTGCCAGCAGCGTAGGGACTAGTTTCACAGATACGCAGTATTTT	CASSVGTSFTDTQYF
TRBD1	TRBV2	-	TRBJ2-7	TGTGCCAGCAGTGATGATGGGCTTTTTGCGACAGGGGGTGAACTCTACGAGCAGTACTTC	CASSDDGLFATGGELYEQYF
-	TRBV7-6	-	TRBJ2-2	TGTGCCAGCAGCTTATTTGGAGCGCCCAACACCGGGGAGCTGTTTTTT	CASSLFGAPNTGELFF
-	TRBV7-9	-	TRBJ1-2	TGTGCCAGCAGCTTAAATGCAGGGGTTTATGGCTACACCTTC	CASSLNAGVYGYTF
TRBD2	TRBV4-2	-	TRBJ2-1	TGTGCCAGCAGCCAAGATTGGGTCAGCGGGGGAAGGGAGCAGTTCTTC	CASSQDWVSGGREQFF
TRBD2	TRBV29-1	-	TRBJ2-1	TGCAGCGGTGGACTAGCGGGAGGGGATGAGCAGTTCTTC	CSGGLAGGDEQFF
TRBD1	TRBV5-6	-	TRBJ1-2	TGTGCCAGCAGCTTGGCCAGGGGGCGCGGCTACACCTTC	CASSLARGRGYTF
TRBD2	TRBV9	-	TRBJ2-1	TGTGCCAGCAGCCCCCGGGACTACGGAACCAATGAGCAGTTCTTC	CASSPRDYGTNEQFF
-	TRBV10-3	-	TRBJ2-2	TGTGCCATCAAAATGGGAGCCAATACCGGGGAGCTGTTTTTT	CAIKMGANTGELFF
TRBD2	TRBV4-2	-	TRBJ2-7	TGTGCCAGCAGCCAAGATGCGGGAGATCCGAGCGGGCAGTACTTC	CASSQDAGDPSGQYF
-	TRBV10-2	-	TRBJ2-1	TGCGCCGTAGACCACGGGAATGAGCAGTTCTTC	CAVDHGNEQFF
TRBD1	TRBV4-1	few	TRBJ1-4	TGCGCCAGCCGGGACAGAGGTAATGAAAAACTGTTTTTT	CASRDRGNEKLFF
-	TRBV7-2	once	TRBJ2-5	TGTGCCAGCAGCTTAGCCGGAGAGACCCAGTACTTC	CASSLAGETQYF
TRBD2	TRBV2	-	TRBJ2-3	TGTGCCAGCATGGGCGGGACTAGCGGGAGCCGCCGGGGAGATACGCAGTATTTT	CASMGGTSGSRRGDTQYF
-	TRBV7-9	-	TRBJ1-5	TGTGCCAGCAGCTTAGCAGGACTCAATCAGCCCCAGCATTTT	CASSLAGLNQPQHF
TRBD1	TRBV7-8	few	TRBJ1-1	TGTGCCAGCGCTAGACGAAGAACAGGGGTTGACACTGAAGCTTTCTTT	CASARRRTGVDTEAFF
-	TRBV7-9	-	TRBJ2-2	TGTGCCAGCAGCCAACTCGGACTCACCGGGGAGCTGTTTTTT	CASSQLGLTGELFF
TRBD1	TRBV28	-	TRBJ2-3	TGTGCCAGCAGTACAGGAGGGACAGGGAGGGGAGATACGCAGTATTTT	CASSTGGTGRGDTQYF
-	TRBV6-1	many	TRBJ2-6	TGTGCCAGCAGTGAGCAGGGGACTGGGGCCAACGTCCTGACTTTC	CASSEQGTGANVLTF
TRBD1	TRBV12-5	-	TRBJ2-7	TGTGCTAGTGGCCGTACCGGGACAGGGGCTCCCAGCGGCTCCTACGAGCAGTACTTC	CASGRTGTGAPSGSYEQYF
TRBD1	TRBV19	-	TRBJ1-1	TGTGCCAGTATTGACAGGGGGGGACCCATGAACACTGAAGCTTTCTTT	CASIDRGGPMNTEAFF
-	TRBV5-1	-	TRBJ1-3	TGCGCCAGCAGGAGATTAGGCGGATCTGGAAACACCATATATTTT	CASRRLGGSGNTIYF
TRBD1	TRBV5-1	-	TRBJ2-3	TGCGCCAGCAGCCTCGACAGGGGGCGCACAGATACGCAGTATTTT	CASSLDRGRTDTQYF
-	TRBV15	-	TRBJ1-4	TGTGCCACCAGCCGCCCTCCCGGGGGGCTAGCAACTAATGAAAAACTGTTTTTT	CATSRPPGGLATNEKLFF
TRBD2	TRBV7-6	-	TRBJ2-4	TGTGCCAGCAGCCCATTAGGACTAGCAGACAACAAAAACATTCAGTACTTC	CASSPLGLADNKNIQYF
-	TRBV12-5	-	TRBJ1-1	TGTGCTAGTGGTTTTAGCCACACTGAAGCTTTCTTT	CASGFSHTEAFF
TRBD2	TRBV2	-	TRBJ2-1	TGTGCCAGCATTGGGACTAGCGGGAGCTGGGAGCAGTTCTTC	CASIGTSGSWEQFF
-	TRBV30	-	TRBJ2-7	TGTGCCTGGAGTGCCGACGGGTATTACGAGCAGTACTTC	CAWSADGYYEQYF
TRBD2	TRBV5-5	-	TRBJ2-7	TGTGCCAGCAGCTTGGCCCCAAGCGTCGGGGCGGGAGCCTACGAGCAGTACTTC	CASSLAPSVGAGAYEQYF
-	TRBV4-2	-	TRBJ2-7	TGTGCCAGCAGCCAAGAGGGGGGACCCTACGAGCAGTACTTC	CASSQEGGPYEQYF
-	TRBV6-5	once	TRBJ1-2	TGTGCCAGCTCGGAAGGGAGCTATGGCTACACCTTC	CASSEGSYGYTF
-	TRBV5-1	-	TRBJ1-4	TGCGCCAGCAGCTTGTTTGGCCAGGGAAGGGAAAAACTGTTTTTT	CASSLFGQGREKLFF
-	TRBV10-1	-	TRBJ2-3	TGCGCCAGCAGTGAGGAGGCACCACCCGACACAGATACGCAGTATTTT	CASSEEAPPDTDTQYF
TRBD1	TRBV5-5	-	TRBJ2-2	TGTGCCAGCAGGGAAGGACAGGGGGCCGGGGAGCTGTTTTTT	CASREGQGAGELFF
-	TRBV4-3	-	TRBJ2-7	TGCGCCAGCAGCCAAGACAGGGGTTTCTACGAGCAGTACTTC	CASSQDRGFYEQYF
-	TRBV13	few	TRBJ2-7	TGTGCCAGCAGCCCGCGGGGATTCAACGAGCAGTACTTC	CASSPRGFNEQYF
TRBD1	TRBV6-1	-	TRBJ2-7	TGTGCCAGCACTCCCGGGACAGGGGGCGCCGGGCAGTACTTC	CASTPGTGGAGQYF
-	TRBV9	once	TRBJ2-6	TGTGCCAGCAGCCCCCGTAGTTGGGGGCACCTCTCTGGGGCCAACGTCCTGACTTTC	CASSPRSWGHLSGANVLTF
-	TRBV5-1	-	TRBJ1-6	TGCGCCAGCAGCTTCCAGGGCCGACAGAGCTCCTATAATTCACCCCTCCACTTT	CASSFQGRQSSYNSPLHF
TRBD1	TRBV30	-	TRBJ1-1	TGTGCCTGGAGTGTTCACAGGGGCACTGAAGCTTTCTTT	CAWSVHRGTEAFF
-	TRBV7-2	-	TRBJ1-5	TGTGCCAGCAGCTTTATACAGGTCCATCAGCCCCAGCATTTT	CASSFIQVHQPQHF
TRBD1	TRBV29-1	few	TRBJ2-7	TGCAGCGTCCTGGACAGGGTGCCCTCCTACGAGCAGTACTTC	CSVLDRVPSYEQYF
TRBD2	TRBV6-5	-	TRBJ2-7	TGTGCCAGCAGTTTCTCAGCGGGGGACTCCTACGAGCAGTACTTC	CASSFSAGDSYEQYF
-	TRBV15	-	TRBJ1-5	TGTGCCACCTCTGATCAGCCCCAGCATTTT	CATSDQPQHF
TRBD1	TRBV4-3	-	TRBJ1-4	TGCGCCAGCAGCCAAGATGGGAGGATTGGGACAGGGAGTGCAACTAATGAAAAACTGTTTTTT	CASSQDGRIGTGSATNEKLFF
-	TRBV9	once	TRBJ2-3	TGTGCCAGCAGCGGAAGAGCGGGCACAGATACGCAGTATTTT	CASSGRAGTDTQYF
TRBD1	TRBV6-1	-	TRBJ2-1	TGTGCCAGCCCGACAGGGGCCGATGAGCAGTTCTTC	CASPTGADEQFF
TRBD2	TRBV7-8	-	TRBJ2-5	TGTGCCAGCAGCGAGGTGGGAATGACGCGAGCGGGGGGGGCAGAGACCCAGTACTTC	CASSEVGMTRAGGAETQYF